The rows below give T cell receptor beta chains drawn from one sample of a study of T cell changes during pregnancy in multiple sclerosis. Repertoires were generated with immunoSEQ multiplex PCR, while TCRdb's copy carries only in-frame clones and drops some. The sample records tens of thousands of clones, 85% to 95% being singletons. The sample consisted of peripheral blood, taken after pregnancy. These receptors originate from a female donor with multiple sclerosis, enrolled in a pregnancy study. CDR3s leave out the opening cysteine and the closing phenylalanine or tryptophan. The D gene is left open where the match is weak.

>-|TRBV18|14
ASSPPRQGFSDTQY
>TRBD2|TRBV2|15
ASSDVGTSGVVNEQF
>-|TRBV29-1|11
SVGVQGDQPQH
>-|TRBV18|13
ASSPPGRSDNEQF
>-|TRBV9|11
ASSVATAGELF
>-|TRBV7-3|13
ASSLQFEPYNEQF
>-|TRBV5-1|12
ASSLGDWNYGYT
>-|TRBV19|13
ASSPMGHDTGELF
>-|TRBV2|12
ASSEYVGQYEQY
>-|TRBV30|11
AWSVQRNQPQH
>TRBD1|TRBV27|13
ASNKQGANAGELF
>-|TRBV28|15
ASTIPGSSLTNEKLF
>-|TRBV30|10
ASPVATGGYT
>TRBD2|TRBV27|13
ASSSLAGGSYEQY
>TRBD1|TRBV13|16
ASSLGSRTGFFTDTQY
>TRBD2|TRBV7-2|12
AGGGGTSWNEQF
>TRBD1|TRBV9|12
ASSRTGWGGELF
>-|TRBV25-1|15
ASSEYSLGRGAGELF
>-|TRBV7-2|11
ASKGFLDSPLH
>TRBD2|TRBV7-9|11
ASSTGGTDTQY
>TRBD2|TRBV27|15
ASSLASGRAGSYEQY
>TRBD2|TRBV6-5|12
ASSVTREGGEQY
>TRBD2|TRBV27|13
ASSLSSGRPYEQY
>TRBD1|TRBV19|12
ATRGGTGAHEQY
>-|TRBV18|14
ASSRPGLAAGDTQY
>TRBD2|TRBV2|12
ASSETSGLYEQY
>-|TRBV27|13
ASSLGSRSSYEQY
>TRBD1|TRBV6-5|11
ASSLREGAGSF
>-|TRBV6-1|9
ASSVVAAAF
>TRBD1|TRBV25-1|11
ASSVQQGDGYT
>TRBD1|TRBV29-1|13
SGGGVGQRNTEAF
>TRBD1|TRBV18|12
ASSPRTGNEKLF
>-|TRBV5-1|13
ASSLLPGENTEAF
>TRBD2|TRBV5-6|14
ASSYLTSGGALEQF
>TRBD1|TRBV27|13
ASSRQGAFAGEQY
>-|TRBV6-1|11
ASSPDRTYGYT
>-|TRBV6-1|12
ASRYLISNQPQH
>-|TRBV5-5|11
ASSLVGGDEQY
>-|TRBV4-2|10
ASSPLGNEQY
>-|TRBV5-1|11
ASSPGDLNEQF
>-|TRBV10-1|16
ARTLRDSALAAPYEQY
>-|TRBV7-2|11
ASSTTESYGYT
>TRBD2|TRBV7-9|13
ASSLGLAASYEQY
>-|TRBV2|11
AGGDVFSYEQY
>TRBD1|TRBV7-3|15
ASSPYRTGVMNTEAF
>TRBD1|TRBV19|14
ASSIVPGQGSDEQF
>-|TRBV6-5|12
ASRHTGKSDEQY
>TRBD1|TRBV7-9|12
ASSPTGANEKLF
>-|TRBV11-1|13
ASSNTDSGANVLT
>TRBD1|TRBV6-6|13
ASSYPTTGVETQY
>-|TRBV2|11
ASSGERHDIQY
>TRBD1|TRBV19|13
ASRPGQALNYGYT
>TRBD1|TRBV6-5|12
ASSPGQGLTEAF
>-|TRBV19|11
ASRISMNTEAF
>TRBD1|TRBV5-8|15
ASSGGTAKGGNQPQH
>TRBD2|TRBV6-5|12
ASSYGGETGELF